The 10 T cell receptor beta chains given below trace back to one sample, sequenced in a study of T cells in Graves' hyperthyroidism and ophthalmopathy (dated by TCRdb to between 2019 and 2020). Libraries were prepared through multiplex PCR. The data were produced on an Illumina HiSeq 2000. Amplification of TCR beta CDR3 regions was carried out from RNA transcripts. A first-round RT-PCR of the TCR CDR3 used the HTBI primer set with the Qiagen OneStep RT-PCR kit. TCRdb applied fastp at Q25 and MiXCR to the public reads, then kept only in-frame beta chains. Identical CDR3 proteins give one entry, which carries the most common genes and DNA. The sample includes hundreds of thousands of distinct CDR3 sequences, with just under 20% observed a single time. Over 45% of the sample lies in the top ten. The source material was blood. Receptors originate from a man aged 35-49 years with Graves' ophthalmopathy.

A few counts support this clonotype. The chain carries TRBV7-9 and TRBJ2-7, with 9 positions matching TRBD1. Germline-derived CDR1 and CDR2 are SEHNR and FQNEAQ (reference sequence). The CDR3 loop spans 18 amino acids. With 4 bases clipped from V and 3 bases from J, the junction kept 16 bases outside the gene matches. The CDR3 nucleotides read TGTGCCAGCAGCTACATAGCCTTCCGGGACAGGGATATCTACGAGCAGTACTTC. It is translated as CASSYIAFRDRDIYEQYF.

The chain carries TRBV20-1 and TRBJ2-2; no clear D. Trimming stripped 3 bases from V and 1 base from J, with 6 bases between. Germline CDR1 is DFQATT and CDR2 is SNEGSKA (reference sequence). This CDR3 is built from 13 residues. The CDR3 loop is CSASPGNTGELFF. The CDR3 DNA follows: TGCAGTGCTAGCCCGGGGAACACCGGGGAGCTGTTTTTT.

This clonotype was counted a few times. This chain uses TRBV12-3 or TRBV12-4 with TRBJ2-3; tentatively, D is TRBD1 or TRBD2 (5 bases each). V was pared by 7 bases and J by 2 bases, with 19 bases between. The CDR3 has 16 amino acids. The CDR3 spells CASTRRTGTYTDTQYF. The CDR3, as DNA: TGTGCCAGCACTCGTAGAACGGGGACCTACACAGATACGCAGTATTTT.

CDR3 residues: CASSSRGQGGNEQFF. DNA of the CDR3: TGTGCCAGCAGCTCCAGAGGACAGGGGGGCAATGAGCAGTTCTTC. V usage is TRBV11-2 and J usage is TRBJ2-1; 10 bases align to TRBD1. CDR3 length: 15 residues. The ends lost 4 bases at V and 6 bases at J; junction bases unmatched: 6. Germline lookup yields CDR1 SGHAT and CDR2 FQNNGV.

This clonotype was seen many times. This chain links TRBV3-1 with TRBJ1-6; weak D call: TRBD1 (5 bases). This CDR3 contains 13 residues. Looked up from germline, CDR1 is LGHDT and CDR2 is YNNKEL (reference sequence). V lost 4 bases and J 8 bases, leaving 9 bases between the germline ends. This CDR3 is CASSRDVDSPLHF. The CDR3 region has the DNA TGTGCCAGCAGCCGGGACGTGGATTCACCCCTCCACTTT.

This clonotype appeared a few times. V gene TRBV20-1 combines with J gene TRBJ1-4; D not certain. The CDR3 has 13 residues. Trimming removed 3 bases from V and 5 bases from J, with 10 bases in between. From germline, CDR1 is DFQATT and CDR2 SNEGSKA (reference sequence). The CDR3 DNA reads TGCAGTGCTAGGGACGGACCAAATGAAAAACTGTTTTTT. Translated, it gives CSARDGPNEKLFF.

This clonotype was counted only a few times. The gene calls are TRBV5-5 and TRBJ1-5; D uncertain. The V gene's germline CDR1 is SGHKS and CDR2 YYEKEE (reference sequence). Trimming shortened V by 0 bases and J by 8 bases, and 15 bases separated the two germline ends. The CDR3 is 15 residues long. The CDR3 DNA reads TGTGCCAGCAGCTTGGCCAGCACAGCCGGCGAGCCCCAGCATTTT. This translates into CASSLASTAGEPQHF.

This chain links TRBV29-1 with TRBJ2-5, with a tentative D call TRBD1 (5 bases). Germline values: CDR1 SQVTM, CDR2 ANQGSEA. The ends were cut back, 4 bases at V and 5 bases at J, with 11 bases in the middle. The CDR3 sequence is 12 residues long. CDR3 amino acids: CSVVGVGETQYF. The CDR3 nucleotides are TGCAGCGTTGTAGGGGTAGGCGAGACCCAGTACTTC.

J is TRBJ1-3 and V is TRBV15; D remains ambiguous. The CDR3 is 15 residues long. The germline V gene encodes CDR1 LNHNV and CDR2 YYDKDF (reference sequence). Trimming took 0 bases from V and 6 from J, leaving 12 bases between them. The CDR3: CATSRDGSAQNTIYF. The CDR3 DNA sequence: TGTGCCACCAGCAGAGATGGGTCTGCTCAAAACACCATATATTTT.

The table lists this clonotype with many counts. The J gene is TRBJ1-1, the V gene TRBV11-1; 8 bases are shared with TRBD1. There are 14 residues in the CDR3. Losses at the gene ends were 4 bases for V and 5 bases for J; bases not matched to a gene: 6. Per the germline V gene, CDR1 is SGHAT and CDR2 is FQDESV (reference sequence). The chain's CDR3 is CASSYGQGRTEAFF. CDR3 DNA sequence: TGTGCCAGCAGCTACGGACAGGGAAGAACTGAAGCTTTCTTT.